The 12 T cell receptor beta chains below come from one sample, sequenced in a study of blood T cell repertoires in COVID-19. Produced via immunoSEQ multiplex PCR; TCRdb's table is partial and in-frame only. Here the sample spans about 98,000 clones, over 80% being singletons. Sequencing used peripheral blood. These receptor sequences come from a man at least 80 years old with acute or convalescent COVID-19.

The chain links TRBV3-1 (or the pseudogene TRBV3-2) to TRBJ2-7, with D hard to call. V was clipped by 1 base and J by 5 bases, with 3 bases between them. The germline V gene encodes CDR1 LGHDT and CDR2 YNNKEL (reference sequence). The CDR3 covers 11 residues. The CDR3 nucleotides read TGTGCCAGCAGCCAAGTAAACGAGCAGTACTTC. Amino acid sequence: CASSQVNEQYF.

The chain recombines TRBV9 with TRBJ2-7, with D tentatively TRBD2 (6 bases). Germline V gene data show CDR1 as SGDLS and CDR2 as YYNGEE. There are 15 residues in the CDR3. The V end lost 1 base, the J end lost 0 bases, and 11 bases lay between the germline ends. In nucleotides, the CDR3 is TGTGCCAGCAGCGTAAATCCCGGGAGCTCCTACGAGCAGTACTTC. Encoded protein: CASSVNPGSSYEQYF. Complete variable domain (other parts from reference TRBV9 and TRBJ2-7): DSGVTQTPKHLITATGQRVTLRCSPRSGDLSVYWYQQSLDQGLQFLIQYYNGEERAKGNILERFSAQQFPDLHSELNLSSLELGDSALYFCASSVNPGSSYEQYFGPGTRLTVT.

The genes are TRBV9 and TRBJ2-5; weak D call: TRBD1 (6 bases). Looked up from germline, CDR1 is SGDLS and CDR2 is YYNGEE. Trimming took off 0 bases at V and 2 bases at J, with 8 bases between the two ends. The CDR3 has 14 amino acids. The CDR3 bases are TGTGCCAGCAGCGTAGATCAGGGGCAAGAGACCCAGTACTTC. It specifies CASSVDQGQETQYF.

This clone was observed a handful of times. The DNA of the CDR3 is TGTGCCTTATCACGGACAGCCGCCGGCTCTGGAAACACCATATATTTT. This gives the protein CALSRTAAGSGNTIYF. This sequence joins TRBV30 and TRBJ1-3; maybe TRBD1 (6 bases). Germline assignment: CDR1 GTSNPN and CDR2 SVGIG (reference sequence). The V and J ends lost 7 bases and 0 bases respectively, with 19 bases between them. The CDR3 totals 16 residues.

This clone was seen a few times. The rearrangement joins TRBV5-8 to TRBJ2-5, with 8 bases matching TRBD1. CDR3 length: 17 amino acids. Trimming took 7 bases from V and 5 from J; bases not matched to a gene: 19. Germline V gene data show CDR1 as SGHTS and CDR2 as YDEGEE. Written as DNA, the CDR3 is TGTGCCAGCGGGTTGGACAGGGTTTGGGACCGTACGGAGACCCAGTACTTC. This codes for CASGLDRVWDRTETQYF.

The chain has TRBV5-1 and TRBJ1-5; 7 nucleotides match TRBD1. With 4 bases clipped from V and 4 bases from J, the junction kept 11 bases outside the gene matches. Germline V CDR1 and CDR2: SGHRS, YFSETQ. This CDR3 is built from 16 residues. CDR3 in DNA: TGCGCCAGCAGCGGTACAGGGGAGGTTCGGAATCAGCCCCAGCATTTT. This sequence encodes CASSGTGEVRNQPQHF.

CDR3 DNA sequence: TGTGCCACCAGTGATAATTACTCTGGAAACACCATATATTTT. Encoded protein: CATSDNYSGNTIYF. The chain links TRBV24-1 to TRBJ1-3; D is unclear. Trimming shortened V by 3 bases and J by 0 bases, and 5 bases separated the two germline ends. Germline CDR1 is KGHDR and CDR2 is SFDVKD. This CDR3 comprises 14 residues.

The chain couples TRBV25-1 to TRBJ1-1; no reliable D call. This CDR3 has 13 residues. Trimming took 1 base from V and 5 from J, leaving 8 bases between them. The germline gives CDR1 MGHDK, CDR2 SYGVNS. For the CDR3, the DNA is TGTGCCAGCAGTGAATTGGGGAGTACTGAAGCTTTCTTT. Translating gives CASSELGSTEAFF.

The V and J genes are TRBV15 and TRBJ1-4; 9 bases map to TRBD1. The V gene's germline CDR1 is LNHNV and CDR2 YYDKDF (reference sequence). V gave up 1 base and J gave up 7 bases; unmatched junction bases: 4. The CDR3 covers 15 residues. The chain's CDR3 is CATSRAGTGSEKLFF. CDR3 in DNA: TGTGCCACCAGCAGAGCCGGGACAGGGAGTGAAAAACTGTTTTTT.

The chain has TRBV28 and TRBJ1-4, with TRBD1 identical over 8 bases. Germline-derived CDR1 and CDR2 are MDHEN and SYDVKM. The CDR3 length is 16 residues. V lost 10 bases, J lost 0 bases, and 10 bases stayed unmatched. The DNA of the CDR3 is TGTGCCACCCTCGACAGGGGAGCAACAACTAATGAAAAACTGTTTTTT. Translated: CATLDRGATTNEKLFF.

The chain links TRBV7-2 to TRBJ1-5; D call uncertain. The ends were cut back, 6 bases at V and 0 bases at J, with 9 bases in the middle. The CDR3 sequence is 14 residues long. Germline V gives CDR1 SGHTA, CDR2 FQGNSA. CDR3 residues: CASSPPNSNQPQHF. The CDR3 nucleotides are TGTGCCAGCAGTCCCCCCAATAGCAATCAGCCCCAGCATTTT.

In its sample, this clone was seen a few times. The V and J genes are TRBV28 and TRBJ1-1, with D possibly being TRBD1 (6 bases). In germline, CDR1 is MDHEN, CDR2 SYDVKM. V gave up 7 bases and J gave up 6 bases, with 21 bases separating them. This CDR3 has 15 residues. CDR3 bases: TGTGCCAGCAACCCCCGGGGCAGGGGAAAGCCTGAAGCTTTCTTT. Protein sequence: CASNPRGRGKPEAFF. Full variable domain (missing parts from reference TRBV28 and TRBJ1-1): DVKVTQSSRYLVKRTGEKVFLECVQDMDHENMFWYRQDPGLGLRLIYFSYDVKMKEKGDIPEGYSVSREKKERFSLILESASTNQTSMYLCASNPRGRGKPEAFFGQGTRLTVV.